The rows below give T cell receptor beta chains drawn from one sample of a study of blood T cell repertoires in COVID-19. Profiled with immunoSEQ multiplex PCR; TCRdb holds only in-frame clones, not every one. The sample holds 250,000 to 300,000 clones, approximately 90% seen once. Material: peripheral blood. These receptors all come from a woman aged 45-60 years with COVID-19, enrolled during active disease. The conserved cysteine and the conserved F or W are not part of the CDR3 here.

v_gene | CDR3aa
TRBV11-3 | ASSFYGTGVGNTIY
TRBV30 | AWSLRRDGANVLT
TRBV25-1 | ASRKQGLNTEAF
TRBV30 | AWTQGLGELF
TRBV3-1/TRBV3-2 | ASRGTVGIAEAF
TRBV19 | ASKAGSDYGYT
TRBV10-3 | AISGTSGRTY
TRBV5-5 | ASSPTDPPREQY
TRBV10-2 | ATSGTGKGEQY
TRBV9 | ASSVGRSSENEQY
TRBV5-1 | ASSLGGTDQETQY
TRBV27 | ASSYGTSSTDTQY
TRBV2 | ASTLGTGALSPLH
TRBV5-1 | ASSLGGSPYEQY
TRBV6-6 | ASSYPQTGGSYEQY
TRBV5-1 | ASSLNGGPYEQY
TRBV7-2 | ASSLAEYYEQY
TRBV11-3 | ASSMGQGNTGELF
TRBV10-3 | AISGGTGFSGANVLT
TRBV5-1 | ASSISLGVMNTEAF
TRBV4-2 | ASSETSLITDTQY
TRBV13 | ASSWRDLGHEQY
TRBV6-2/TRBV6-3 | ASSYWGTGGYT
TRBV20-1 | SARLEGEQF
TRBV2 | ASSASGGGGNTIY
TRBV14 | ASSQDTGRGPYNEQF
TRBV27 | ASSLSAAGAGGYT
TRBV14 | ASSPSGGEQY
TRBV2 | ASSFDRVLRNTGELF
TRBV10-3 | AISESGPRNYGYT
TRBV14 | ASSHYARQNTGELF
TRBV2 | ASTIGGSEAF
TRBV9 | ASSKTDRLGTEAF
TRBV2 | ASSQPGQNTEAF
TRBV5-1 | ASSRRQNEKLF
TRBV11-2 | ASSLSGRGTGELF
TRBV27 | ASRTSTGDTEAF
TRBV11-3 | ASSPGTGVQETQY
TRBV30 | AWNFGSNTEAF
TRBV5-1 | ASSNRDRGYEQY
TRBV6-5 | ASSPDRDNEKLF
TRBV27 | ASSLFQGVDEQY
TRBV5-1 | ASSLEGTGLDEQY
TRBV5-1 | ASSLETGAPNEKLF
TRBV21-1 | ASSKPPAGVGNTIY
TRBV6-5 | ASSSQTTGGYYGYT
TRBV10-2 | ASSQSPPGTGAIQY
TRBV11-3 | ASSLARSRGETQY
TRBV18 | ASSAGRQGNGYT
TRBV4-2 | ASSQDLEASGRAGGELF
TRBV18 | ASSSQRNTEAF
TRBV18 | ASSPSLQETQY
TRBV18 | ASSLTGQGQTGNTEAF
TRBV6-5 | ASLGLLGGEQY
TRBV10-1 | ASSRKGNGGTYEQY
TRBV11-3 | ASSLRGGGASGNTIY
TRBV7-6 | ASSLGRPTTYNEQF
TRBV24-1 | ATSSDRGSFNQPQH
TRBV21-1 | ASTIRDRGIRSNQPQH
TRBV5-6 | ASSRTKTGAVGYQPQH